A single T cell receptor (beta chain) is shown here with its context. Its cognate antigen is unknown. Naivety among CD8 cells was defined by CD45RO negativity and positive CCR7 selection, thereby excluding terminally differentiated effector memory CD45RA+ cells. This CDR3 is 16 amino acids long. CDR1 and CDR2 from the germline V gene are SNHLY and FYNNEI. The V and J ends lost 4 bases and 10 bases respectively, with 25 bases between them. The data stem from a study of shared clonotypes between healthy human individuals. Study-level points and caveats: All-four-donor shared clonotypes had higher generation probabilities than non-shared clonotypes did.

Profiled with immunoSEQ multiplex PCR; TCRdb holds only in-frame clones, not every one. The sample lists hundreds of thousands of clones; 95% to 97% were seen once. This TCR was sampled from a woman in her 30s in good health. Material: naive CD8+ T cells sorted from blood. This chain connects TRBV2 to TRBJ1-2, with a possible D match to TRBD1 (5 bases). The CDR3 DNA reads TGTGCCAGCAGTGCGATAGGGACGGTTTCGGGCTTGGACTACACCTTC. The encoded protein is CASSAIGTVSGLDYTF.